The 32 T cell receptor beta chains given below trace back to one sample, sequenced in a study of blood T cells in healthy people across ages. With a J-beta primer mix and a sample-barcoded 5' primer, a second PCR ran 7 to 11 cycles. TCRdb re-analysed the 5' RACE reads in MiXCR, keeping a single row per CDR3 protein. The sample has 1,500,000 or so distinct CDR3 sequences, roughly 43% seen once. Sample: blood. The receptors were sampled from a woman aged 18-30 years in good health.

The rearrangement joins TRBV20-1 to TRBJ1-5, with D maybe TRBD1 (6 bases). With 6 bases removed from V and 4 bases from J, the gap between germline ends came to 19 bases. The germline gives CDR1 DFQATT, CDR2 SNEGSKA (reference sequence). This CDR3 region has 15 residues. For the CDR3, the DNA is TGCAGTGCGGGGGTCGGAGGGGGACGGAATCAGCCCCAGCATTTT. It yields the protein CSAGVGGGRNQPQHF.

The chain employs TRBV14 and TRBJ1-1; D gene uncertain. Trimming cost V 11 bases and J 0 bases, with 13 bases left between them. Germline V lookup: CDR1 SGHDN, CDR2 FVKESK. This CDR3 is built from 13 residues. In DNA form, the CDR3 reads TGTGCCGGGGTCGGGCATTTGAACACTGAAGCTTTCTTT. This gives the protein CAGVGHLNTEAFF.

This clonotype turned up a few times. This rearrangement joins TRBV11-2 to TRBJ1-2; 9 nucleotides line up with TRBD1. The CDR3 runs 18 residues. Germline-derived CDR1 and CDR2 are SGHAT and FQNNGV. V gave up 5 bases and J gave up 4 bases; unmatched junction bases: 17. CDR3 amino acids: CASSPLDRGRQSVYGYTF. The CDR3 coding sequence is TGTGCCAGCAGCCCGTTGGACAGGGGCCGCCAATCGGTCTATGGCTACACCTTC.

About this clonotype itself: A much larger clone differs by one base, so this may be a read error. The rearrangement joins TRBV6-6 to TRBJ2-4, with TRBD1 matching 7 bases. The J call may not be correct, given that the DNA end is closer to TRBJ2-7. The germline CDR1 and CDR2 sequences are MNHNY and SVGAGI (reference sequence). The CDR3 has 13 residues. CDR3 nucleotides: TGTGCCAGCAGATCCGGGACAGCCTACGAGCAGTACTTC. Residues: CASRSGTAYEQYF.

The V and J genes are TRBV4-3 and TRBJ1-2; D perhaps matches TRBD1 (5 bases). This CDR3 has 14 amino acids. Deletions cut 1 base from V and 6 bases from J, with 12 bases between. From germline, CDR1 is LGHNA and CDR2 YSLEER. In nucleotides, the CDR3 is TGCGCCAGCAGCCAAGGCGGGGGAATGGATGGCTACACCTTC. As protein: CASSQGGGMDGYTF.

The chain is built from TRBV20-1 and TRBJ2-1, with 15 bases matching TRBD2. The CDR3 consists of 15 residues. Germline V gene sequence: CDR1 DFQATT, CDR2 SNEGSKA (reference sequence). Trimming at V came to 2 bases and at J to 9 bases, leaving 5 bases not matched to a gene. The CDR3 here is CSARWTSGRAGEQFF. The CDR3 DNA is TGCAGTGCTAGATGGACTAGCGGGAGGGCCGGTGAGCAGTTCTTC.

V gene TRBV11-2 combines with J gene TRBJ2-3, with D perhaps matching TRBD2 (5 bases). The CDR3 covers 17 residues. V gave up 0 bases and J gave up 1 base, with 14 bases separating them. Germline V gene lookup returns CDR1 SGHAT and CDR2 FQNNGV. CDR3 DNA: TGTGCCAGCAGCTTAGATCAACGGACTCTCGGCACAGATACGCAGTATTTT. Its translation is CASSLDQRTLGTDTQYF.

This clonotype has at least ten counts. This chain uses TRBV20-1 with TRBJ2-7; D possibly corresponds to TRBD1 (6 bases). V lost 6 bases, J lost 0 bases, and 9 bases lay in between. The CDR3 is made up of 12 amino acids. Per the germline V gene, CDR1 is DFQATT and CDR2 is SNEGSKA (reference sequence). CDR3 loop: CSAVQGSYEQYF. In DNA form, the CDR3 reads TGCAGTGCAGTACAGGGCTCCTACGAGCAGTACTTC.

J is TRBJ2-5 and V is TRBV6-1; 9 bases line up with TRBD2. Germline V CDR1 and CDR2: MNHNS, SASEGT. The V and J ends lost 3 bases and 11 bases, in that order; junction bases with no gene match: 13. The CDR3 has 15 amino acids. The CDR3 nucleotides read TGTGCCAGCAGTGACATTGGGACTAGCAGTAATGAGCAGTACTTC. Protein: CASSDIGTSSNEQYF.

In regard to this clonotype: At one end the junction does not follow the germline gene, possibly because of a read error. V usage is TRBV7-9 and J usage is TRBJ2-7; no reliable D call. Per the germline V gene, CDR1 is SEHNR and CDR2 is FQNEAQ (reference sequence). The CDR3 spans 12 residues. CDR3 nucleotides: TGTTCCAGCAGCTTCCCTCTCTACGAGCAGTACTTC. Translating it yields CSSSFPLYEQYF.

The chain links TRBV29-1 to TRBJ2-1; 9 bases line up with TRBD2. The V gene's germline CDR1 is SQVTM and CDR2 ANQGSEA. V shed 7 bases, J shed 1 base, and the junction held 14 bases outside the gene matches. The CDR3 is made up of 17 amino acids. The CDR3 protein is CSGQRVSGSSSYNEQFF. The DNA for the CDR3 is TGCAGCGGTCAGAGAGTTAGCGGGAGTAGTTCCTACAATGAGCAGTTCTTC.

CDR3 nucleotides: TGTGCCAGCAGCCGGACAGGGGGACCTAAAAACATTCAGTACTTC. This translates into CASSRTGGPKNIQYF. The chain uses TRBV7-9 and TRBJ2-4, with 10 bases aligning to TRBD1. Unmatched junction bases numbered 5, after V lost 5 bases and J lost 4 bases. The germline CDR1 and CDR2 sequences are SEHNR and FQNEAQ (reference sequence). The CDR3 is made up of 15 amino acids.

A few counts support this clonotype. Here the CDR3 reads CATSRDPQVTEAFF. Written as DNA, the CDR3 is TGTGCCACCAGCAGAGATCCGCAGGTCACTGAAGCTTTCTTT. This chain uses TRBV15 with TRBJ1-1, with D unresolved. Trimming took off 0 bases at V and 4 bases at J, with 9 bases between the two ends. The length of the CDR3 is 14 residues. The V gene's germline CDR1 is LNHNV and CDR2 YYDKDF (reference sequence). The full variable domain, completed using reference TRBV15 and TRBJ1-1, is DAMVIQNPRYQVTQFGKPVTLSCSQTLNHNVMYWYQQKSSQAPKLLFHYYDKDFNNEADTPDNFQSRRPNTSFCFLDIRSPGLGDTAMYLCATSRDPQVTEAFFGQGTRLTVV.

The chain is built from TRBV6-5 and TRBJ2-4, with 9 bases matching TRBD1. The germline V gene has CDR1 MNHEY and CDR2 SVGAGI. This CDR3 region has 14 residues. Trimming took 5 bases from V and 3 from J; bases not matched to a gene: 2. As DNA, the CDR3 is TGTGCCAGCAGTCCGGGACAGGGCAAAAACATTCAGTACTTC. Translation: CASSPGQGKNIQYF.

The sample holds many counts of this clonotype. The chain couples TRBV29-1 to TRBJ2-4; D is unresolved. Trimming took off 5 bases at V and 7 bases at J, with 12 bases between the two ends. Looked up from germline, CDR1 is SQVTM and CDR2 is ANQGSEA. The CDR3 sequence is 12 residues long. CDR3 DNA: TGCAGCGTTCGGCCTCAAGAGAACATTCAGTACTTC. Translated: CSVRPQENIQYF. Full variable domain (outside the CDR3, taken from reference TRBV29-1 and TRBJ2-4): SAVISQKPSRDICQRGTSLTIQCQVDSQVTMMFWYRQQPGQSLTLIATANQGSEATYESGFVIDKFPISRPNLTFSTLTVSNMSPEDSSIYLCSVRPQENIQYFGAGTRLSVL.

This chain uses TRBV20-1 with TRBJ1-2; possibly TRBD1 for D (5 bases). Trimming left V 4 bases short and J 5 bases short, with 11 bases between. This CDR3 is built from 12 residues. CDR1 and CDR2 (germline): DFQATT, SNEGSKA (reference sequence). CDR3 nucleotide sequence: TGCAGTGCTAACCTTCCAGGGTATGGCTACACCTTC. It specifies CSANLPGYGYTF.

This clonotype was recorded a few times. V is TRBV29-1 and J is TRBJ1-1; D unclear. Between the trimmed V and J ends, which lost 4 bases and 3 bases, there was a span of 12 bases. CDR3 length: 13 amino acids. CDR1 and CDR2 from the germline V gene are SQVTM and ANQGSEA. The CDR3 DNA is TGCAGCGTTGCATCCGGGTTGGACACTGAAGCTTTCTTT. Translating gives CSVASGLDTEAFF.

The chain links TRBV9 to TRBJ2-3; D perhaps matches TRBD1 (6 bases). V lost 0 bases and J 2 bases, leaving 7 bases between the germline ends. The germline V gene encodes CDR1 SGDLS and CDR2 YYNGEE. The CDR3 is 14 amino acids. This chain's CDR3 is CASSVGGPTDTQYF. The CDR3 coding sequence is TGTGCCAGCAGCGTAGGGGGGCCCACAGATACGCAGTATTTT. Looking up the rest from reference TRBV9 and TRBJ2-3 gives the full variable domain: DSGVTQTPKHLITATGQRVTLRCSPRSGDLSVYWYQQSLDQGLQFLIQYYNGEERAKGNILERFSAQQFPDLHSELNLSSLELGDSALYFCASSVGGPTDTQYFGPGTRLTVL.

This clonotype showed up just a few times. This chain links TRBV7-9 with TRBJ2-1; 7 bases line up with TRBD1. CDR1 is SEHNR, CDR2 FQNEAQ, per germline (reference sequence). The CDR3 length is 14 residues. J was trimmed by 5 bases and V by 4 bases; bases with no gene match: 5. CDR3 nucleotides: TGTGCCAGCAGCTCGTTTACAGGGGACAATGAGCAGTTCTTC. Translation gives CASSSFTGDNEQFF.

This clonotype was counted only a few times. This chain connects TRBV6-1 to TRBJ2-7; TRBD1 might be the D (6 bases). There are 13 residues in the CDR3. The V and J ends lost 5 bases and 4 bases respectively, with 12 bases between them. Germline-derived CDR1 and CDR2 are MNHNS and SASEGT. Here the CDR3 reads CASSSGTQYEQYF. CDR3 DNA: TGTGCCAGCAGTTCCGGGACACAATACGAGCAGTACTTC.

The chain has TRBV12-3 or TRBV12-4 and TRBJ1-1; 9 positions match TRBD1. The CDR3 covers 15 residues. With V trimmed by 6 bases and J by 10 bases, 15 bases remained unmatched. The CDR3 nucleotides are TGTGCCAGCAGCAGCCTCGGGACAGGGTTAAGAGGAGCTTTCTTT. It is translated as CASSSLGTGLRGAFF.

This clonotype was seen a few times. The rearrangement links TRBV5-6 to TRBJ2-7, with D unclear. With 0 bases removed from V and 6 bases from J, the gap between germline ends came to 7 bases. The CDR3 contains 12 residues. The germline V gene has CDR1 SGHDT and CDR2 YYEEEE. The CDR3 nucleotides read TGTGCCAGCAGCTTGGGGCCAGCCGAGCAGTACTTC. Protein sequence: CASSLGPAEQYF. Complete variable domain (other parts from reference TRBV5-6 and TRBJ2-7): DAGVTQSPTHLIKTRGQQVTLRCSPKSGHDTVSWYQQALGQGPQFIFQYYEEEERQRGNFPDRFSGHQFPNYSSELNVNALLLGDSALYLCASSLGPAEQYFGPGTRLTVT.

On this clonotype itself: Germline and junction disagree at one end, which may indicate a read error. The DNA for the CDR3 is TGTGCCAGTAGTTGGGACAGGGGGCCCTACGAGCAGTACTTC. Translating gives CASSWDRGPYEQYF. The chain combines TRBV6-2 or TRBV6-3 with TRBJ2-7, with TRBD1 matching over 12 bases. Germline V gene data show CDR1 as MNHEY and CDR2 as SVGEGT. The CDR3 totals 14 residues.

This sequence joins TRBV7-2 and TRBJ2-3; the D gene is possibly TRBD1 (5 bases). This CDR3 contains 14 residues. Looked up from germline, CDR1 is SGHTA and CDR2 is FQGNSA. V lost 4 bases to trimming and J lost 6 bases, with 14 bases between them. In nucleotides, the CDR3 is TGTGCCAGCAGCTCCAAGGGGCCAGGGGATACGCAGTATTTT. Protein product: CASSSKGPGDTQYF. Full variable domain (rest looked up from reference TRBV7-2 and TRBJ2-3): GAGVSQSPSNKVTEKGKDVELRCDPISGHTALYWYRQSLGQGLEFLIYFQGNSAPDKSGLPSDRFSAERTGGSVSTLTIQRTQQEDSAVYLCASSSKGPGDTQYFGPGTRLTVL.

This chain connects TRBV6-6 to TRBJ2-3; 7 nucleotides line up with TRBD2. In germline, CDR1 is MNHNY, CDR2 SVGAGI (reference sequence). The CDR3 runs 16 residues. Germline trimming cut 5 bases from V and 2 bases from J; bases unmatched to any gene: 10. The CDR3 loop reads CASSGLRAGATDTQYF. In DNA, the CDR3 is TGTGCCAGCAGTGGCTTGCGGGCGGGAGCCACAGATACGCAGTATTTT.

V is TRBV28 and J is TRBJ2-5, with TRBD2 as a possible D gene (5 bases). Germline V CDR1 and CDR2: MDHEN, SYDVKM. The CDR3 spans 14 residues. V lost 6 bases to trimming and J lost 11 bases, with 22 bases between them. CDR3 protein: CASRPFGGPYLQYF. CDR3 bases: TGTGCCAGCAGACCCTTTGGCGGGCCTTACTTGCAGTACTTC.

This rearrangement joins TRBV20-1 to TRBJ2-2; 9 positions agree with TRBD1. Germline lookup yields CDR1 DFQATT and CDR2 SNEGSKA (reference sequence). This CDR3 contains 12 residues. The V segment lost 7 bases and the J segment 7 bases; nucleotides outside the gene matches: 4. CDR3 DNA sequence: TGCAGTGGACAGGGGGAGGTCGGGGAGCTGTTTTTT. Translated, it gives CSGQGEVGELFF.

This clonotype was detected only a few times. Here the CDR3 DNA reads TGTGCCAGCTCTACAGGGGTAGCGAACACAGATACGCAGTATTTT. It specifies CASSTGVANTDTQYF. The rearrangement links TRBV27 to TRBJ2-3; 7 bases fit TRBD1. Germline loops: CDR1 MNHEY, CDR2 SMNVEV (reference sequence). J was trimmed by 2 bases and V by 8 bases; bases with no gene match: 10. The CDR3 covers 15 residues.

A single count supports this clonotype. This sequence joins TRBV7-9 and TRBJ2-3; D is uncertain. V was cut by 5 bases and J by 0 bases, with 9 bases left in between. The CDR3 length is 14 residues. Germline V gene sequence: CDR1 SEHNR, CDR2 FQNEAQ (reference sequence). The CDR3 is CASSPPESTDTQYF. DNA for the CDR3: TGTGCCAGCAGCCCCCCGGAGAGCACAGATACGCAGTATTTT.

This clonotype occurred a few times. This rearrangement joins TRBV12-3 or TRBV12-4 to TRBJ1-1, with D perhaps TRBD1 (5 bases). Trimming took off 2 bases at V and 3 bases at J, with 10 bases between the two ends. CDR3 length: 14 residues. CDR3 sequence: CASSLRGTDTEAFF. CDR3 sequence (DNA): TGTGCCAGCAGTTTAAGAGGGACCGACACTGAAGCTTTCTTT.

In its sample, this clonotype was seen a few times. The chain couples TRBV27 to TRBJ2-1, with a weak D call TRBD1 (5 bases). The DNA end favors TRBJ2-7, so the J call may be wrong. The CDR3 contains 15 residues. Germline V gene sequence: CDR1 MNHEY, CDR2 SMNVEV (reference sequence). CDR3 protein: CASSYQGSSYNEQYF. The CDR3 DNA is TGTGCCAGCAGTTATCAGGGTAGCTCCTACAATGAGCAGTACTTC.

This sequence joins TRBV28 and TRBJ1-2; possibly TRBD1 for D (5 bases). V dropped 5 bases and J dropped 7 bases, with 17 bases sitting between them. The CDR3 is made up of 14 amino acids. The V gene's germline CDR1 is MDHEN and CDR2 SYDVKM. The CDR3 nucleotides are TGTGCCAGCAGTCAACTAAGACAGCCCGGTGGCTACACCTTC. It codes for CASSQLRQPGGYTF.